The sequence of this T cell receptor (beta chain) was determined in a study of T-cell memory formation after mild COVID-19. Study-wide points: CD8+ contracting clones occupied EMRA, while CD4+ ones occupied mainly CM and EM. Confirmation of SARS-CoV-2 specificity was lacking for second-wave clones peaking day 37.

TCRdb redid the calling of the 5' RACE reads with MiXCR, one entry per CDR3 protein. The sample yields around 400,000 distinct CDR3 sequences, 20% to 25% seen once. This clonotype appeared a few times. Its antigen is unidentified. V lost 7 bases and J 2 bases, leaving 11 bases between the germline ends. Per the germline V gene, CDR1 is WSHSY and CDR2 is SAAADI. The CDR3 sequence is 13 residues long. The receptor's source is an adult woman who had mild COVID-19 (a few samples of this study predate the infection). Cell type and time point are not known. The rearrangement links TRBV10-2 to TRBJ2-5; no clear D. The sequencing sample was made of PBMCs or a T cell subset sorted from them (not recorded which). The CDR3 DNA follows: TGCGCCAGCAAGTTGGGCGTTCAAGAGACCCAGTACTTC. Translating it yields CASKLGVQETQYF.